Below, 14 T cell receptor beta chains from the same sample are listed, as sequenced in a study of cytomegalovirus exposure and HLA in healthy donors. A multiplex PCR was run with 60 Vbeta primers and 13 Jbeta primers. The method was immunoSEQ multiplex PCR; TCRdb's version includes in-frame clones alone and lacks a portion of them. The sample holds about 120,000 clones; 77% are singletons and the top ten take roughly 3.7%. The material sequenced was PBMCs. These receptor sequences come from a human donor in good health.

The gene calls are TRBV27 and TRBJ2-7; the match to TRBD1 covers 10 bases. The junction had 2 bases not matched to a gene; V was cut back by 0 bases and J by 0 bases. This CDR3 is 16 amino acids long. Looked up from germline, CDR1 is MNHEY and CDR2 is SMNVEV (reference sequence). CDR3 DNA sequence: TGTGCCAGCAGTTTATCCGGGACAGGGGCCTCCTACGAGCAGTACTTC. Translating it yields CASSLSGTGASYEQYF.

This clone was detected once. The chain links TRBV6-6 to TRBJ1-5; D is unclear. The germline V gene encodes CDR1 MNHNY and CDR2 SVGAGI (reference sequence). The V end lost 6 bases, the J end lost 0 bases, and 12 bases lay between the germline ends. The CDR3 consists of 15 residues. CDR3 coding DNA: TGTGCCAGCAGCCCGGTGCGAGATAGCAATCAGCCCCAGCATTTT. Protein sequence: CASSPVRDSNQPQHF.

The V gene is TRBV19, the J gene TRBJ2-1; weak D call: TRBD1 (5 bases). This CDR3 is 14 amino acids long. CDR1 and CDR2 from the germline V gene are LNHDA and SQIVND (reference sequence). Trimming cost V 3 bases and J 5 bases, with 11 bases left between them. CDR3 nucleotide sequence: TGTGCCAGTAGTATGGGGCACCAAAACAATGAGCAGTTCTTC. This translates into CASSMGHQNNEQFF.

The V call is TRBV6-6, the J call TRBJ1-1, with D possibly matching TRBD1 (5 bases). The CDR3 extends over 15 amino acids. Germline V CDR1 and CDR2: MNHNY, SVGAGI (reference sequence). The V end was cut by 6 bases, the J end by 3 bases, with 17 bases between. CDR3 loop: CASRDREGKDTEAFF. CDR3 DNA sequence: TGTGCCAGCAGGGACCGGGAGGGGAAAGACACTGAAGCTTTCTTT.

With regard to this clone: Other DNA sequences in the sample encode the same CDR3. The chain recombines TRBV30 with TRBJ1-2; the match to TRBD1 covers 7 bases. V trimming: 0 bases; J trimming: 5 bases; junction bases outside the gene matches: 9. CDR1 GTSNPN and CDR2 SVGIG come from the germline V gene (reference sequence). The CDR3 consists of 15 residues. CDR3 nucleotide sequence: TGTGCCTGGAGTGTGCCAGACAGGGCCGGATATGGCTACACCTTC. Its translation is CAWSVPDRAGYGYTF. The variable domain in full, completed from reference TRBV30 and TRBJ1-2, reads SQTIHQWPATLVQPVGSPLSLECTVEGTSNPNLYWYRQAAGRGLQLLFYSVGIGQISSEVPQNLSASRPQDRQFILSSKKLLLSDSGFYLCAWSVPDRAGYGYTFGSGTRLTVV.

V is TRBV13 and J is TRBJ1-6, with 8 bases matching TRBD1. V trimming: 5 bases; J trimming: 8 bases; junction bases outside the gene matches: 14. The germline CDR1 and CDR2 sequences are PRHDT and FYEKMQ (reference sequence). The CDR3 extends over 17 amino acids. CDR3 nucleotides: TGTGCCAGCAGCCGGCCTTCTCTGACAGGGGCCTATTCACCCCTCCACTTT. Translated, it gives CASSRPSLTGAYSPLHF.

DNA for the CDR3: TGTGCCAGCAGCAAAAAAGAGAAGGGACAGGGGGGTGATAACTATGGCTACACCTTC. This encodes CASSKKEKGQGGDNYGYTF. This chain uses TRBV21-1 with TRBJ1-2; TRBD1, the D gene given by the table, was not confirmed from the DNA. TRBV21-1 is listed as a pseudogene. The CDR3 runs to 19 residues.

This clone has a handful of counts. The rearrangement uses TRBV5-1 and TRBJ1-4, with 9 bases that match TRBD1. Germline CDR1 is SGHRS and CDR2 is YFSETQ. CDR3 length equals 14 residues. Germline trimming cut 2 bases from V and 8 bases from J; bases unmatched to any gene: 4. CDR3 coding DNA: TGCGCCAGCAGCTTACAGGGGGCAGGAGAAAAACTGTTTTTT. Its protein product is CASSLQGAGEKLFF.

The V call is TRBV19, the J call TRBJ2-1, with D possibly TRBD2 on 6 matching bases. The CDR3 is 11 residues long. Germline CDR1 LNHDA, CDR2 SQIVND (reference sequence). The V gene lost 5 bases and the J gene lost 13 bases, with 12 bases spanning the gap. CDR3 nucleotide sequence: TGTGCCAGTAGTGGCAGGGAGGAACAGTTCTTC. Translating gives CASSGREEQFF. Full variable domain (missing parts from reference TRBV19 and TRBJ2-1): DGGITQSPKYLFRKEGQNVTLSCEQNLNHDAMYWYRQDPGQGLRLIYYSQIVNDFQKGDIAEGYSVSREKKESFPLTVTSAQKNPTAFYLCASSGREEQFFGPGTRLTVL.

The chain is built from TRBV15 and TRBJ2-5; D remains ambiguous. Germline V gene lookup returns CDR1 LNHNV and CDR2 YYDKDF (reference sequence). The CDR3 has 14 residues. Deletions cut 1 base from V and 5 bases from J, with 11 bases between. The CDR3: CATSRVSPSETQYF. In nucleotides, the CDR3 is TGTGCCACCAGCAGAGTGTCTCCCTCGGAGACCCAGTACTTC.

This clone appeared once. The V and J genes are TRBV7-9 and TRBJ2-1; 9 nucleotides line up with TRBD1. Trimming at V came to 7 bases and at J to 5 bases, leaving 12 bases not matched to a gene. This CDR3 contains 16 residues. Germline V CDR1 and CDR2: SEHNR, FQNEAQ (reference sequence). The CDR3 loop reads CASNIMGTGINNEQFF. In DNA form, the CDR3 reads TGTGCCAGCAACATCATGGGGACAGGGATCAACAATGAGCAGTTCTTC.

This clone came up once. V and J are TRBV15 and TRBJ1-3, with 8 bases lining up with TRBD1. CDR1 is LNHNV, CDR2 YYDKDF, per germline (reference sequence). V was pared by 4 bases and J by 4 bases, with 15 bases of the junction left unmatched. CDR3 length: 18 residues. The CDR3 reads CATSTPWTGKGSGNTIYF. The CDR3 DNA sequence: TGTGCCACCAGCACCCCCTGGACAGGGAAGGGATCCGGAAACACCATATATTTT. Looking up the rest from reference TRBV15 and TRBJ1-3 gives the full variable domain: DAMVIQNPRYQVTQFGKPVTLSCSQTLNHNVMYWYQQKSSQAPKLLFHYYDKDFNNEADTPDNFQSRRPNTSFCFLDIRSPGLGDTAMYLCATSTPWTGKGSGNTIYFGEGSWLTVV.

The chain joins TRBV4-1 to TRBJ2-3; 10 bases align to TRBD1. Losses at the gene ends were 4 bases for V and 6 bases for J; bases not matched to a gene: 4. The CDR3 spans 14 residues. Germline-derived CDR1 and CDR2 are MGHRA and YSYEKL. The DNA for the CDR3 is TGCGCCAGCAGCCGGGACAGGGGAGAGGATACGCAGTATTTT. Its protein product is CASSRDRGEDTQYF.

The chain is built from TRBV9 and TRBJ2-1; 10 bases match TRBD2. There are 15 residues in the CDR3. Germline-derived CDR1 and CDR2 are SGDLS and YYNGEE. V gave up 0 bases and J gave up 7 bases; unmatched junction bases: 4. This CDR3 reads CASSVELAGWNEQFF. The DNA for the CDR3 is TGTGCCAGCAGCGTAGAACTAGCGGGATGGAATGAGCAGTTCTTC. Filled out from reference TRBV9 and TRBJ2-1, the complete variable domain reads DSGVTQTPKHLITATGQRVTLRCSPRSGDLSVYWYQQSLDQGLQFLIQYYNGEERAKGNILERFSAQQFPDLHSELNLSSLELGDSALYFCASSVELAGWNEQFFGPGTRLTVL.